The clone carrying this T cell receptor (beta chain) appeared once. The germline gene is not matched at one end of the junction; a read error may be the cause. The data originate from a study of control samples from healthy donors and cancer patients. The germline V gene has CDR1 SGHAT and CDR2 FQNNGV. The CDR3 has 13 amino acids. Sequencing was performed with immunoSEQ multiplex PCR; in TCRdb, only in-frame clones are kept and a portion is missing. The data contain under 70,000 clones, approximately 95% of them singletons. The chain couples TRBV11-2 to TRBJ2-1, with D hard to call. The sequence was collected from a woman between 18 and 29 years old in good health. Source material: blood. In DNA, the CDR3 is TGTGCCAGCAGCGAATCGTCCTACAATGGGCAGTTCTTC. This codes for CASSESSYNGQFF.